The entry that follows covers one TCR beta chain sequence. It was during active infection that Seattle patients were enrolled and then longitudinally followed. The sample is drawn from a study of blood T cell repertoires in COVID-19. On the study more broadly: Italy, Spain and the United States were the sources of the convalescent and acute COVID-19 samples. T cells, B-cell-depleted T cells, or PBMCs supplied cDNA or gDNA.

Per the original data handling: Researchers report that nucleated cell counts were estimated from reference gene primer amplification. Sequenced by immunoSEQ multiplex PCR; TCRdb stores in-frame clones only, minus some. V and J calls and clone size follow that table, whereas D and trimming were derived from the DNA. Of 300,000 to 350,000 clones listed, approximately 89% are singletons. Sequencing used peripheral blood. The receptor was derived from a woman in her twenties or thirties with COVID-19, enrolled during active disease.

The CDR3 nucleotides read TGTGCCAGCAGCCAGCGACAGTTTAGCACTGAAGCTTTCTTT. Protein product: CASSQRQFSTEAFF. The chain uses TRBV14 and TRBJ1-1; tentatively, D is TRBD1 (5 bases). Trimming took 3 bases from V and 4 from J, leaving 12 bases between them. From germline, CDR1 is SGHDN and CDR2 FVKESK. This CDR3 comprises 14 residues.